This TCR beta chain was identified during a study of CD8 T cells in Susac syndrome. This CDR3 has 15 amino acids. CDR1 and CDR2 from the germline V gene are SEHNR and FQNEAQ (reference sequence). V lost 5 bases, J lost 2 bases, and 7 bases stayed unmatched. Patients with Susac syndrome met diagnostic criteria that were recently defined for definite or probable disease. Purification of the CD8+ and CD4+ T cells relied on negative isolation, and TEMRA cells underwent FACS enrichment. A quantity of about 0.45 to 1 ug RNA underwent reverse transcription using random hexamers. Amplification of the TCR beta CDR3 was carried out by immunoSEQ multiplex PCR, which spanned a total of 54 Vbeta and 13 Jbeta segments. MiXCR, run by TCRdb on the immunoSEQ multiplex PCR reads, gives a single entry per CDR3 protein. The sample includes roughly 250,000 distinct CDR3 sequences, approximately 95% of them seen just once.

The sequence derives from a human donor with Susac syndrome. Sequenced sample: CD4+ T cells from PBMCs. V gene TRBV7-9 combines with J gene TRBJ2-3; 7 bases map to TRBD1. CDR3 DNA sequence: TGTGCCAGCAGCACAACAGGGGTACACACAGATACGCAGTATTTT. Translated, it gives CASSTTGVHTDTQYF. Together with reference TRBV7-9 and TRBJ2-3, the CDR3 gives the full variable domain: DTGVSQNPRHKITKRGQNVTFRCDPISEHNRLYWYRQTLGQGPEFLTYFQNEAQLEKSRLLSDRFSAERPKGSFSTLEIQRTEQGDSAMYLCASSTTGVHTDTQYFGPGTRLTVL.